The entry below gives a single T cell receptor (beta chain) sequence along with its context. The PCR ran on 60 Vbeta and 13 Jbeta primers. Produced via immunoSEQ multiplex PCR; TCRdb's table is partial and in-frame only. The sample contains about 170,000 clones, about two thirds of which appear only once. The entry originates in a study of cytomegalovirus exposure and HLA in healthy donors. The TCR was taken from a human donor in good health. The specimen was PBMCs.

The CDR3 DNA reads TGTGCCAGCAGTGAAGCGCCACAGGGAACAGATACGCAGTATTTT. Translating gives CASSEAPQGTDTQYF. The chain links TRBV2 to TRBJ2-3, with a weak D call TRBD1 (6 bases). CDR1 is SNHLY and CDR2 is FYNNEI in the germline V gene. The germline V and J ends were trimmed by 0 bases and 3 bases, with 10 bases remaining between them. CDR3 length: 15 amino acids.